This T cell receptor beta chain appears in the sequencing data of a study of neurological immune-mediated disorders. Synthesis of cDNA was performed by 5'RACE using 10-nucleotide random UMIs. MiXCR, applied by TCRdb to the 5' RACE reads, yields one record per CDR3 protein. The sample has 55,000 to 65,000 distinct CDR3 sequences; 3% to 4% are singletons. Ten or more counts support this clonotype. J gave up 0 bases and V 1 base, and 6 bases lay outside the gene matches. Looked up from germline, CDR1 is DFQATT and CDR2 is SNEGSKA (reference sequence). The CDR3 contains 18 residues. V usage is TRBV20-1 and J usage is TRBJ2-6; 10 positions agree with TRBD2. This sequence was found in a woman in her forties or fifties with multiple sclerosis. The sequenced sample consisted of PBMCs. Here the CDR3 DNA reads TGCAGTGCTAGAGGCGGACTAGCGGTTAACTCTGGGGCCAACGTCCTGACTTTC. Translated, it gives CSARGGLAVNSGANVLTF.